The entry below describes one T cell receptor (beta chain). Its antigen is not identified. V lost 0 bases, J lost 1 base, and 15 bases lay in between. Germline CDR1 and CDR2: SGHRS and YFSETQ. This CDR3 comprises 17 residues. The record originates from a study of OX40 agonist ivuxolimab in advanced cancers. General study findings and limits: Dose levels from 0.1 to 3.0 mg/kg saw CD4+ and CD8+ blood T cells expand clonally by week 6. Expanded peripheral T cell antigen specificity was not determined.

Autoimmune disease history or systemic immunosuppression disqualified patients. Libraries were prepared by immunoSEQ multiplex PCR; TCRdb keeps only in-frame clonotypes and omits some of them. Among 95,000 or so clones listed, about 90% were seen once. This sample comprised CD4+ or CD8+ T cells sorted from blood, obtained in a trial of the OX40 agonist ivuxolimab. This TCR was sampled from an adult with an advanced solid tumor such as melanoma, head and neck, liver or kidney cancer. The chain recombines TRBV5-1 with TRBJ2-3, with D tentatively TRBD1 (7 bases). The CDR3 nucleotides are TGCGCCAGCAGCTTGGCCAGGGGGGCCTCAGGCACAGATACGCAGTATTTT. The encoded protein is CASSLARGASGTDTQYF.